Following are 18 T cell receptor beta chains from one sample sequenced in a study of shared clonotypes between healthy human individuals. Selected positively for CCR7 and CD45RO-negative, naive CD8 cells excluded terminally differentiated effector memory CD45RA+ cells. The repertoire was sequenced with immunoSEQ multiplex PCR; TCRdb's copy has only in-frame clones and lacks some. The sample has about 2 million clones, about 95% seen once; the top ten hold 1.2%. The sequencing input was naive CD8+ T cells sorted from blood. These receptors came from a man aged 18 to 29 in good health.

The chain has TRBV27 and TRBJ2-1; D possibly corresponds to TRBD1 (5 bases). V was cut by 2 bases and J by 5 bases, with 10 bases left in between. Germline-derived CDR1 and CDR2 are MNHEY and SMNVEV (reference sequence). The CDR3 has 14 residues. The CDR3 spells CASSLPGNHNEQFF. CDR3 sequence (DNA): TGTGCCAGCAGTTTACCAGGGAATCACAATGAGCAGTTCTTC.

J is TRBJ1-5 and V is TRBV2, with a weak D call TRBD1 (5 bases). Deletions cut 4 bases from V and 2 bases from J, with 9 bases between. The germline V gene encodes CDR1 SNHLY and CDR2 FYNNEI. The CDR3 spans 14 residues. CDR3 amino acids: CASSGGVGNQPQHF. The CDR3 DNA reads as TGTGCCAGCAGTGGAGGGGTTGGCAATCAGCCCCAGCATTTT.

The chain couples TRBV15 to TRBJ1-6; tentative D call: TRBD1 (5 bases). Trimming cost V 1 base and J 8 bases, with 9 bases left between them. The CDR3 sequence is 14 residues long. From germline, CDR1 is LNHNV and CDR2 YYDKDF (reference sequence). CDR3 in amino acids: CATSRGDPDSPLHF. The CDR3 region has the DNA TGTGCCACCAGCAGAGGGGACCCAGATTCACCCCTCCACTTT.

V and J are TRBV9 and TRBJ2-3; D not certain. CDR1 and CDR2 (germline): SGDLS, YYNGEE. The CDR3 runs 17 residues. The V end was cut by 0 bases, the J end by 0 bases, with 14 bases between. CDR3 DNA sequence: TGTGCCAGCAGCGTAGAACGGGCGACCGCTAGCACAGATACGCAGTATTTT. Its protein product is CASSVERATASTDTQYF.

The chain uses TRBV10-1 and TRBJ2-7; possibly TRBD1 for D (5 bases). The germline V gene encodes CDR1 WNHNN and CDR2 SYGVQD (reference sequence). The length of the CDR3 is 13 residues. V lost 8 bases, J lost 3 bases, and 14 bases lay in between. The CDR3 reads CASQWTKCYEQYF. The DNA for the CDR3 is TGCGCCAGCCAATGGACAAAATGCTACGAGCAGTACTTC.

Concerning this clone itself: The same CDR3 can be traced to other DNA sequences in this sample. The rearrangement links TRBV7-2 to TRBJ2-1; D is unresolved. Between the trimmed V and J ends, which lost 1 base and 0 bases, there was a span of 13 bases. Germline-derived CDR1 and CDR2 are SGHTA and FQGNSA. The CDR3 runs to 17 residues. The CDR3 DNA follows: TGTGCCAGCAGCTTAGTACCGGGTACGAGCTCCTACAATGAGCAGTTCTTC. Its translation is CASSLVPGTSSYNEQFF. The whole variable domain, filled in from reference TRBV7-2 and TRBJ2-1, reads GAGVSQSPSNKVTEKGKDVELRCDPISGHTALYWYRQSLGQGLEFLIYFQGNSAPDKSGLPSDRFSAERTGGSVSTLTIQRTQQEDSAVYLCASSLVPGTSSYNEQFFGPGTRLTVL.

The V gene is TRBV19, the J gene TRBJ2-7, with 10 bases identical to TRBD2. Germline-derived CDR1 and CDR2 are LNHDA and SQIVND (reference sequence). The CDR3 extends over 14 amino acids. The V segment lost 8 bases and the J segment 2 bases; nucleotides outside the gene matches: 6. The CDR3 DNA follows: TGTGCCAGTTCTAGCGGGGGCCTAACCTACGAGCAGTACTTC. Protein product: CASSSGGLTYEQYF.

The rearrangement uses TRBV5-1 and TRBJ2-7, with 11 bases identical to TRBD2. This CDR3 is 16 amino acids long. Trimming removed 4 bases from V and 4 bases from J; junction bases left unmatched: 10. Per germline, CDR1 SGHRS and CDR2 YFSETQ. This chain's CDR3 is CASSRRLAGIGYEQYF. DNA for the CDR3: TGCGCCAGCAGCCGCAGACTAGCGGGAATAGGGTACGAGCAGTACTTC.

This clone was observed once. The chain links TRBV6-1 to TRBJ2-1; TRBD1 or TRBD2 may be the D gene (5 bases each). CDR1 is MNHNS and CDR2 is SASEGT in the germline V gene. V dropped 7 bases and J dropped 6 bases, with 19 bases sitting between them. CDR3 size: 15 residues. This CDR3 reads CASTEWPNGANEQFF. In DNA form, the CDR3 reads TGTGCCAGCACCGAATGGCCCAACGGGGCCAATGAGCAGTTCTTC.

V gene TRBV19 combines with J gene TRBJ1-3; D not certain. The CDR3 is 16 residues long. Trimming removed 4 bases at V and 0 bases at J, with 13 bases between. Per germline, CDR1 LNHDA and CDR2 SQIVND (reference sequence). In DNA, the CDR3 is TGTGCCAGTAGTACCCCGTGGGCCCTCTCTGGAAACACCATATATTTT. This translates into CASSTPWALSGNTIYF.

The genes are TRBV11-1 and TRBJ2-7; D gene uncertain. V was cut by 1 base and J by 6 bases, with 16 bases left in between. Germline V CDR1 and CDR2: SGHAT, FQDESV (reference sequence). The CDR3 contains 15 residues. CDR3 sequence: CASSLGLMCKREQYF. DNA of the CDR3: TGTGCCAGCAGCTTAGGTCTTATGTGCAAGCGCGAGCAGTACTTC.

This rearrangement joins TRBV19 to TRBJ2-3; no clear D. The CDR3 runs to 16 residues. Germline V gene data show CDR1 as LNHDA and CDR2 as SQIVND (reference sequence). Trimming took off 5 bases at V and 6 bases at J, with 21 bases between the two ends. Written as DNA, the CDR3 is TGTGCCAGTAGTCCTTTCCGAACCGAGTCAGACGATACGCAGTATTTT. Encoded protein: CASSPFRTESDDTQYF.

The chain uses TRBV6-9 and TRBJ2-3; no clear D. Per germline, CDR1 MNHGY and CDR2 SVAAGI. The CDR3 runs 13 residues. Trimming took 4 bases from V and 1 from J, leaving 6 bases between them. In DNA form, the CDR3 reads TGTGCCAGCAGTTCTCGGGGCACAGATACGCAGTATTTT. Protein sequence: CASSSRGTDTQYF.

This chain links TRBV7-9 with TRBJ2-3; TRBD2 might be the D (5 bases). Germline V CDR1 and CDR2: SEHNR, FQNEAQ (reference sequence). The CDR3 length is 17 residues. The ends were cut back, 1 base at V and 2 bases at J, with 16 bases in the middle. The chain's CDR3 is CASSLEITRTATDTQYF. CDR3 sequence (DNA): TGTGCCAGCAGCTTAGAAATCACTAGGACGGCCACAGATACGCAGTATTTT.

For the CDR3, the DNA is TGTGCCAGCAGCACCTCTAGGGAGGCGGCGCCATACGAGCAGTACTTC. Translated, it gives CASSTSREAAPYEQYF. The gene calls are TRBV7-8 and TRBJ2-7; TRBD2 is a possible D gene (6 bases). The germline gives CDR1 SGHVS, CDR2 FQNEAQ. The CDR3 consists of 16 residues. The ends were cut back, 5 bases at V and 4 bases at J, with 21 bases in the middle.

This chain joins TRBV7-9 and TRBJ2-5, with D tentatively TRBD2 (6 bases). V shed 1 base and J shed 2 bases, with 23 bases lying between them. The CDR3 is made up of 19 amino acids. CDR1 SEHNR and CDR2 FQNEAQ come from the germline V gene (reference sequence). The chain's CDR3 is CASSLGGLYGTALQETQYF. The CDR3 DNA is TGTGCCAGCAGCTTAGGGGGCTTGTACGGGACTGCCCTACAAGAGACCCAGTACTTC.

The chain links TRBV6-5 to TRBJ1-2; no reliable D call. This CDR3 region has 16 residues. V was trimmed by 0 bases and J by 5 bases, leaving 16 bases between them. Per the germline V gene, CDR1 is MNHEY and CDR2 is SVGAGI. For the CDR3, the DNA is TGTGCCAGCAGTTACTCGTCCCCGCCAGCGAATTATGGCTACACCTTC. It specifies CASSYSSPPANYGYTF.

The CDR3 reads CASRPITGGRDEKLFF. Written as DNA, the CDR3 is TGTGCCAGCAGACCAATCACAGGGGGACGGGATGAAAAACTGTTTTTT. The chain has TRBV7-9 and TRBJ1-4; 8 bases are shared with TRBD1. CDR1 is SEHNR, CDR2 FQNEAQ, per germline (reference sequence). The V segment lost 6 bases and the J segment 6 bases; nucleotides outside the gene matches: 12. The CDR3 extends over 16 amino acids.